The rows below give T cell receptor beta chains drawn from one sample of a study of tumor-infiltrating lymphocytes in localized non-small cell lung cancer. Here immunoSEQ multiplex PCR was the method, and the copy in TCRdb shows in-frame clones only, minus some. There are approximately 15,000 clones in the sample; about 84% occur only once, and 10% lies in the top ten. What was sequenced was uninvolved lung tissue not adjacent to the tumor. The source of these receptors is a human donor with non-small cell lung cancer. Both conserved end residues are part of each CDR3. The D gene is left open where the match is weak. Clone size, where shown, is once, few, many, or a class for clones that have expanded.

j_call	v_call	clone_size	d_call	cdr3_aa	cdr3_nt
TRBJ1-5	TRBV10-1	few	-	CASSEFGGGNQPQHF	TGCGCCAGCAGTGAGTTCGGGGGAGGCAATCAGCCCCAGCATTTT
TRBJ2-3	TRBV19	-	TRBD1	CASSRTGVTDTQYF	TGTGCCAGTAGTAGGACAGGGGTCACAGATACGCAGTATTTT
TRBJ2-1	TRBV28	once	-	CASSPNYNEQFF	TGTGCCAGCAGTCCGAACTACAATGAGCAGTTCTTC
TRBJ1-2	TRBV5-5	-	-	CASSLTDLYGYTF	TGTGCCAGCAGCTTGACTGATTTGTATGGCTACACCTTC
TRBJ1-2	TRBV29-1	-	-	CSVTALRGGDYGYTF	TGCAGCGTGACGGCCCTAAGGGGGGGCGACTATGGCTACACCTTC
TRBJ1-1	TRBV19	-	-	CASIGKGEAFF	TGTGCCAGTATCGGAAAGGGGGAAGCTTTCTTT
TRBJ2-1	TRBV6-1	-	-	CASLGTGLSYNEQFF	TGTGCCAGCCTAGGTACAGGACTCTCCTACAATGAGCAGTTCTTC
TRBJ2-6	TRBV7-9	-	-	CASSLGWAGANVLTF	TGTGCCAGCAGCTTAGGGTGGGCTGGGGCCAACGTCCTGACTTTC
TRBJ1-3	TRBV2	few	-	CASSDSNGQTPIYF	TGTGCCAGCAGTGATAGTAATGGCCAAACCCCCATATATTTT
TRBJ2-2	TRBV29-1	-	TRBD2	CSTRTSGVGELFF	TGCAGCACAAGGACTAGCGGTGTCGGGGAGCTGTTTTTT
TRBJ2-7	TRBV19	medium-sized	-	CASSFRLGYEQYF	TGTGCCAGTAGTTTCAGGCTCGGGTACGAGCAGTACTTC
TRBJ2-7	TRBV6-1	-	TRBD2	CASSEGLAGVYEQYF	TGTGCCAGCAGTGAAGGACTAGCGGGAGTATACGAGCAGTACTTC
TRBJ1-5	TRBV6-1	-	-	CASMPGQGSNQPQHF	TGTGCCAGCATGCCGGGGCAGGGTAGCAATCAGCCCCAGCATTTT
TRBJ2-5	TRBV14	-	TRBD1	CASSQVGGQGFQETQYF	TGTGCCAGCAGCCAAGTGGGCGGACAGGGCTTCCAAGAGACCCAGTACTTC
TRBJ1-2	TRBV11-2	-	-	CASSPDNNYGYTF	TGTGCCAGCAGCCCGGACAATAACTATGGCTACACCTTC
TRBJ1-3	TRBV30	-	TRBD1	CAWTRGQGNTIYF	TGTGCCTGGACCAGGGGGCAAGGAAACACCATATATTTT
TRBJ2-1	TRBV6-6	-	TRBD2	CASSLASGIYNEQFF	TGTGCCAGCAGTTTGGCTAGCGGAATCTACAATGAGCAGTTCTTC
TRBJ2-1	TRBV10-3	-	-	CAISEGLAYNEQFF	TGTGCCATCAGTGAGGGCCTTGCCTACAATGAGCAGTTCTTC
TRBJ2-7	TRBV5-1	once	TRBD2	CASQLAGGSSYEQYF	TGCGCCTCTCAATTAGCGGGAGGATCATCCTACGAGCAGTACTTC
TRBJ1-1	TRBV5-1	once	-	CASSLVGRPMNTEAFF	TGCGCCAGCAGCTTGGTCGGGCGCCCCATGAACACTGAAGCTTTCTTT
TRBJ1-2	TRBV2	few	TRBD1	CASSKGGQDDGYTF	TGTGCCAGCAGTAAAGGGGGCCAGGACGATGGCTACACCTTC
TRBJ2-5	TRBV5-4	-	-	CASSFTQGGETQYF	TGTGCCAGCAGCTTCACGCAGGGGGGAGAGACCCAGTACTTC
TRBJ1-1	TRBV27	-	TRBD1	CASSFLRQGGSEAFF	TGTGCCAGCAGTTTTCTACGACAGGGAGGCTCTGAAGCTTTCTTT
TRBJ1-1	TRBV18	-	-	CASSPNQGVNTEAFF	TGTGCCAGCTCACCGAATCAGGGAGTGAACACTGAAGCTTTCTTT
TRBJ2-2	TRBV27	-	-	CASSFTAGELFF	TGTGCCAGCAGTTTTACTGCCGGGGAGCTGTTTTTT
TRBJ2-4	TRBV11-1	-	TRBD2	CASSLALVAGENIQYF	TGTGCCAGCAGCTTAGCGCTAGTAGCGGGGGAGAACATTCAGTACTTC
TRBJ2-1	TRBV6-5	medium-sized	-	CASSLGAEQFF	TGTGCCAGCAGTCTGGGCGCTGAGCAGTTCTTC
TRBJ2-3	TRBV6-1	-	-	CASSDLTTGATDTQYF	TGTGCCAGCAGTGATTTGACTACCGGGGCGACAGATACGCAGTATTTT
TRBJ2-5	TRBV7-2	-	TRBD2	CASSLGTSGRETQYF	TGTGCCAGCAGCTTAGGGACTAGCGGGAGGGAGACCCAGTACTTC
TRBJ2-1	TRBV6-1	-	TRBD2	CASSVVTSGVYNEQFF	TGTGCCAGCAGTGTGGTCACTAGCGGGGTTTACAATGAGCAGTTCTTC
TRBJ2-7	TRBV29-1	-	-	CSVGVNRIGEQYF	TGCAGCGTTGGCGTTAACAGGATCGGCGAGCAGTACTTC
TRBJ1-1	TRBV19	-	-	CASSMTGMNTEAFF	TGTGCCAGTAGTATGACAGGCATGAACACTGAAGCTTTCTTT
TRBJ1-4	TRBV4-2	-	-	CASSQGIHGAYNEKLFF	TGTGCCAGCAGCCAAGGCATACATGGGGCCTATAATGAAAAACTGTTTTTT
TRBJ2-2	TRBV18	-	-	CASSPTSPGTGELFF	TGTGCCAGCTCACCAACGTCACCTGGCACCGGGGAGCTGTTTTTT
TRBJ1-5	TRBV28	-	-	CASTGTLRGGQPQHF	TGTGCCAGCACTGGTACCTTACGGGGTGGTCAGCCCCAGCATTTT
TRBJ2-1	TRBV7-3	once	TRBD2	CASSLIAGAGSYNEQFF	TGTGCCAGCAGCTTAATTGCGGGAGCGGGCTCCTACAATGAGCAGTTCTTC
TRBJ2-3	TRBV30	-	-	CAWSAANTQYF	TGTGCCTGGAGTGCGGCGAATACGCAGTATTTT
TRBJ1-2	TRBV11-2	few	-	CASSRRATGFMGYTF	TGTGCCAGCAGCCGCCGGGCCACAGGATTCATGGGCTACACCTTC
TRBJ1-2	TRBV4-2	-	TRBD1	CASSHPGTDLIGGYTF	TGTGCCAGCAGCCATCCCGGGACAGACCTTATTGGTGGCTACACTTTC
TRBJ1-1	TRBV6-1	medium-sized	-	CASSRAIGGTEAFF	TGTGCCAGCAGCCGGGCTATTGGTGGCACTGAAGCTTTCTTT
TRBJ2-3	TRBV6-5	-	-	CASSLGEADTQYF	TGTGCCAGCAGTCTCGGAGAGGCAGATACGCAGTATTTT
TRBJ2-2	TRBV5-1	-	TRBD2	CASSLGLAGVWTGELFF	TGCGCCAGCAGCTTGGGTCTAGCGGGAGTATGGACCGGGGAGCTGTTTTTT
TRBJ1-1	TRBV2	-	-	CASSEMPSDKAFF	TGTGCCAGCAGTGAGATGCCGTCGGACAAAGCTTTCTTT
TRBJ2-7	TRBV4-1	few	-	CASSQGDSYEQYF	TGCGCCAGCAGCCAAGGGGACTCCTACGAGCAGTACTTC
TRBJ1-1	TRBV10-2	-	-	CASSESRHPEAFF	TGCGCCAGCAGTGAGTCGAGGCACCCTGAAGCTTTCTTT
TRBJ2-7	TRBV6-6	-	-	CASSVLQGYEQYF	TGTGCCAGCAGTGTTCTACAGGGCTACGAGCAGTACTTC
TRBJ2-6	TRBV6-5	-	-	CASRVSSGANVLTF	TGTGCCAGCAGGGTGTCCTCTGGGGCCAACGTCCTGACTTTC
TRBJ2-7	TRBV4-1	once	-	CASSHPGRSSYEQYF	TGCGCCAGCAGCCACCCGGGACGGAGCTCCTACGAGCAGTACTTC